Each of the 9 T cell receptor beta chains below was sequenced from the same sample in a study of T cell repertoires in cytomegalovirus infection. Each CDR3 protein gets one entry after TCRdb re-called the reads with MiXCR. Of about 530,000 distinct CDR3 sequences in the sample, around a quarter were seen once. Specimen: PBMCs. The receptor set was obtained from a human donor in good health (CMV status not recorded). Some clones in this sample may be carry-over from other donors' samples.

This clonotype was seen once. This chain joins TRBV29-1 and TRBJ2-1, with 9 bases matching TRBD1. Germline-derived CDR1 and CDR2 are SQVTM and ANQGSEA. The CDR3 runs to 15 residues. Trimming removed 4 bases from V and 9 bases from J; junction bases left unmatched: 13. CDR3 nucleotide sequence: TGCAGCGTTGGCCTGCCGGGACAGGGACTCGCTGAGCAGTTCTTC. Protein sequence: CSVGLPGQGLAEQFF.

This clonotype has more than one count but fewer than ten. This chain links TRBV25-1 with TRBJ1-2; tentative D call: TRBD1 (6 bases). The CDR3 has 13 residues. Germline CDR1 and CDR2: MGHDK and SYGVNS. V was cut by 5 bases and J by 8 bases, with 15 bases left in between. CDR3 amino acids: CASSPRGFGGYTF. Here the CDR3 DNA reads TGTGCCAGCAGTCCCAGGGGATTTGGCGGCTACACCTTC.

The CDR3 DNA follows: TGTGCCAGCAGCTTAGGAGGCCGACTAGCGGCTAGCACAGATACGCAGTATTTT. This codes for CASSLGGRLAASTDTQYF. The chain combines TRBV7-9 with TRBJ2-3; 9 bases are shared with TRBD2. The germline V gene has CDR1 SEHNR and CDR2 FQNEAQ (reference sequence). The CDR3 extends over 18 amino acids. The V gene end was trimmed by 1 base and the J gene end by 0 bases; junction bases not matched to a gene: 8. Using reference TRBV7-9 and TRBJ2-3 for the parts outside the CDR3, the full variable domain is DTGVSQNPRHKITKRGQNVTFRCDPISEHNRLYWYRQTLGQGPEFLTYFQNEAQLEKSRLLSDRFSAERPKGSFSTLEIQRTEQGDSAMYLCASSLGGRLAASTDTQYFGPGTRLTVL.

V is TRBV6-5 and J is TRBJ2-1; the D is unclear. From germline, CDR1 is MNHEY and CDR2 SVGAGI. The CDR3 sequence is 13 residues long. Trimming left V 1 base short and J 12 bases short, with 13 bases between. The CDR3: CASSYYRANSQFF. The CDR3 nucleotides are TGTGCCAGCAGTTACTACCGTGCCAACTCGCAGTTCTTC.

In its sample, this clonotype was seen a few times. This chain links TRBV3-1 with TRBJ1-2; no firm D call. The CDR3 contains 16 residues. V was clipped by 4 bases and J by 4 bases, with 19 bases between them. CDR1 and CDR2 (germline): LGHDT, YNNKEL (reference sequence). The CDR3 loop reads CASSPLGSFAGYGYTF. The CDR3 DNA is TGTGCCAGCAGCCCCCTAGGATCCTTCGCGGGCTATGGCTACACCTTC.

This chain uses TRBV14 with TRBJ1-2; D gene uncertain. The CDR3 is 16 residues long. V lost 0 bases and J 6 bases, leaving 17 bases between the germline ends. Germline CDR1 and CDR2: SGHDN and FVKESK. CDR3 DNA: TGTGCCAGCAGCCAAGATAGAAGGCTTGCTGGGGATGGCTACACCTTC. Encoded protein: CASSQDRRLAGDGYTF.

This clonotype was seen a handful of times. The chain uses TRBV5-4 and TRBJ1-3; no reliable D call. This CDR3 is built from 15 residues. Trimming shortened V by 5 bases and J by 0 bases, and 12 bases separated the two germline ends. CDR1 is SGHNT and CDR2 is YYREEE in the germline V gene (reference sequence). The DNA of the CDR3 is TGTGCCAGCAGTTCACAGTCCAACTCTGGAAACACCATATATTTT. Its translation: CASSSQSNSGNTIYF.

This clonotype was observed at least ten times. The rearrangement uses TRBV7-2 and TRBJ2-7; the D gene is possibly TRBD1 (6 bases). CDR3 size: 14 residues. The germline V and J ends were trimmed by 5 bases and 6 bases, with 17 bases remaining between them. CDR1 is SGHTA and CDR2 is FQGNSA in the germline V gene. The DNA of the CDR3 is TGTGCCAGCAGCCTGGTCCCAGGGGACCGCGAGCAGTACGTC. Protein product: CASSLVPGDREQYV.

This clonotype was recorded a few times. The V call is TRBV4-3, the J call TRBJ1-1; TRBD1 matches at 9 bases. The V gene's germline CDR1 is LGHNA and CDR2 YSLEER. The CDR3 extends over 18 amino acids. J lost 1 base, V lost 1 base, and 10 bases had no gene match. The CDR3 nucleotides are TGCGCCAGCAGCCAAGGGCCGGACAGGGGTGCGGGGAACACTGAAGCTTTCTTT. This translates into CASSQGPDRGAGNTEAFF.